Below are 10 T cell receptor beta chains sequenced from a single sample in a study of T cell responses to AZD1222 COVID-19 vaccine. Only in-frame clones appear in the TCRdb table, and some are missing; sequencing was by immunoSEQ multiplex PCR. The repertoire consists of over 150,000 clones, with 92% occurring once and the leading ten covering 4.4%. This material consisted of peripheral blood, taken on day 0 of MenACWY control vaccination. These receptors originate from an adult in good health.

This sequence joins TRBV11-2 and TRBJ1-2; D is unclear. The CDR3 is made up of 15 amino acids. Trimming cost V 1 base and J 2 bases, with 11 bases left between them. CDR1 is SGHAT and CDR2 is FQNNGV in the germline V gene. CDR3: CASSLVGRINYGYTF. The CDR3 DNA follows: TGTGCCAGCAGCTTAGTCGGGAGGATCAACTATGGCTACACCTTC.

The chain is built from TRBV9 and TRBJ1-2; D might be TRBD1 (5 bases). CDR1 is SGDLS and CDR2 is YYNGEE in the germline V gene. CDR3 length: 15 residues. V was clipped by 0 bases and J by 4 bases, with 13 bases between them. The CDR3 protein is CASSVGSREPYGYTF. CDR3 sequence (DNA): TGTGCCAGCAGCGTAGGGTCCAGGGAACCCTATGGCTACACCTTC.

The V call is TRBV28, the J call TRBJ2-7; D is unresolved. The CDR3 has 15 amino acids. Germline lookup yields CDR1 MDHEN and CDR2 SYDVKM. V was cut by 4 bases and J by 2 bases, with 15 bases left in between. CDR3 DNA sequence: TGTGCCAGCAGTTCCCCGGCGGCACCGGCCTACGAGCAGTACTTC. It specifies CASSSPAAPAYEQYF. Together with reference TRBV28 and TRBJ2-7, the CDR3 gives the full variable domain: DVKVTQSSRYLVKRTGEKVFLECVQDMDHENMFWYRQDPGLGLRLIYFSYDVKMKEKGDIPEGYSVSREKKERFSLILESASTNQTSMYLCASSSPAAPAYEQYFGPGTRLTVT.

The chain joins TRBV29-1 to TRBJ1-2; tentatively, D is TRBD1 (6 bases). Trimming removed 6 bases from V and 8 bases from J, with 25 bases in between. CDR1 is SQVTM, CDR2 ANQGSEA, per germline. This CDR3 comprises 15 residues. The chain's CDR3 is CSVDKGGANFYGYTF. CDR3 DNA sequence: TGCAGCGTGGACAAAGGGGGGGCCAATTTTTACGGCTACACCTTC.

The chain carries TRBV28 and TRBJ1-4; no reliable D call. The length of the CDR3 is 14 residues. The germline V gene has CDR1 MDHEN and CDR2 SYDVKM. Between the trimmed V and J ends, which lost 2 bases and 7 bases, there was a span of 11 bases. The CDR3 loop is CASSLTARSEKLFF. The CDR3 DNA is TGTGCCAGCAGTTTAACGGCAAGGAGTGAAAAACTGTTTTTT.

This sequence joins TRBV3-1 (or the pseudogene TRBV3-2) and TRBJ1-1; D is perhaps TRBD1 (6 bases). The V gene's germline CDR1 is LGHDT and CDR2 YNNKEL (reference sequence). V was shortened by 5 bases and J by 2 bases, with 15 bases between the two germline ends. This CDR3 is 15 amino acids long. The chain's CDR3 is CASSSGDRPNTEAFF. The CDR3, as DNA: TGTGCCAGCAGCTCCGGAGACAGGCCTAACACTGAAGCTTTCTTT.

V is TRBV28 and J is TRBJ2-7; D is uncertain. Trimming removed 5 bases from V and 2 bases from J, with 13 bases in between. Germline V gene lookup returns CDR1 MDHEN and CDR2 SYDVKM. The CDR3 covers 14 residues. CDR3 bases: TGTGCCAGCAGTCCTCAGGTAGCCCCCTACGAGCAGTACTTC. It encodes CASSPQVAPYEQYF.

The genes are TRBV7-3 and TRBJ2-5; TRBD2 agrees at 12 bases. The CDR3 totals 15 residues. In germline, CDR1 is SGHTA, CDR2 FQGTGA. V was pared by 5 bases and J by 2 bases, with 3 bases of the junction left unmatched. The DNA for the CDR3 is TGTGCCAGCAGCCGGACTAGCGGGATTCAAGAGACCCAGTACTTC. Residues: CASSRTSGIQETQYF.

The V and J genes are TRBV5-4 and TRBJ1-1, with TRBD1 as a possible D gene (6 bases). This CDR3 has 13 amino acids. V shed 0 bases and J shed 7 bases, with 10 bases lying between them. Germline CDR1 SGHNT, CDR2 YYREEE (reference sequence). The chain's CDR3 is CASSLDRVGEAFF. CDR3 nucleotide sequence: TGTGCCAGCAGCTTGGACAGGGTGGGTGAAGCTTTCTTT.

The V call is TRBV7-9, the J call TRBJ2-5; 9 nucleotides match TRBD1. Germline loops: CDR1 SEHNR, CDR2 FQNEAQ (reference sequence). This CDR3 contains 15 residues. After removal of 5 bases from V and 5 bases from J, the junction contained 9 bases not matched to a gene. The chain's CDR3 is CASSPGTGNPETQYF. The CDR3 DNA follows: TGTGCCAGCAGCCCCGGGACAGGGAATCCCGAGACCCAGTACTTC.